Only a few counts were recorded for the clone carrying this T cell receptor beta chain. This specimen belongs to a study of T-cell reconstitution after alpha-beta-depleted transplantation in children. Preparation of the TCRbeta library used unique molecular identifiers. TCRdb recomputed calls from the PCR reads with MiXCR, one row per CDR3 protein. The sample has some 600,000 distinct CDR3 sequences, roughly 17% seen once. From germline, CDR1 is GTSNPN and CDR2 SVGIG (reference sequence). The length of the CDR3 is 14 residues. V was clipped by 0 bases and J by 10 bases, with 13 bases between them. The sequences come from PBMCs from the stem cell graft donor, collected from the stem cell graft. The V call is TRBV30, the J call TRBJ1-6; no firm D call. The sequence derives from a human donor who donated a stem cell graft to a child with acute myeloid leukemia. The CDR3 DNA follows: TGTGCCTGGAGTGTACTACAGAGAGAGTCACCCCTCCACTTT. Protein: CAWSVLQRESPLHF. Full variable domain (missing parts from reference TRBV30 and TRBJ1-6): SQTIHQWPATLVQPVGSPLSLECTVEGTSNPNLYWYRQAAGRGLQLLFYSVGIGQISSEVPQNLSASRPQDRQFILSSKKLLLSDSGFYLCAWSVLQRESPLHFGNGTRLTVT.